The 10 T cell receptor beta chains presented below share a single source sample, sequenced in a study of shared clonotypes between healthy human individuals. Produced via immunoSEQ multiplex PCR; TCRdb's table is partial and in-frame only. The sample includes over a million clones, around three quarters seen only once; the top ten take 0.6% to 0.75%. Sequenced material: memory CD4+ T cells from PBMCs. Subset denoted: CD45RA-negative fraction. The receptors were gathered from a man in his late teens or twenties in good health. Some clones in this sample may be carry-over from other donors' samples.

The table lists this clone with a count of one. The sample holds other DNA sequences that translate to the same CDR3. The V and J genes are TRBV11-2 and TRBJ2-1; D ambiguous. The V and J ends lost 1 base and 2 bases respectively, with 3 bases between them. This CDR3 contains 13 residues. From germline, CDR1 is SGHAT and CDR2 FQNNGV. The CDR3 DNA reads TGTGCCAGCAGCTTAGCTCCCTACAATGAGCAGTTCTTC. Translation: CASSLAPYNEQFF.

The chain uses TRBV11-1 and TRBJ1-6, with D possibly being TRBD1 (5 bases). With 7 bases removed from V and 3 bases from J, the gap between germline ends came to 13 bases. Germline V gene lookup returns CDR1 SGHAT and CDR2 FQDESV (reference sequence). The CDR3 sequence is 15 residues long. The CDR3 is CASTTGGDYNSPLHF. For the CDR3, the DNA is TGTGCCAGCACCACTGGAGGGGACTATAATTCACCCCTCCACTTT.

The chain is built from TRBV6-1 and TRBJ2-7; no reliable D call. This CDR3 is 14 amino acids long. V was clipped by 1 base and J by 0 bases, with 7 bases between them. The germline CDR1 and CDR2 sequences are MNHNS and SASEGT. The CDR3 loop reads CASSEDADSYEQYF. The CDR3 DNA follows: TGTGCCAGCAGTGAAGATGCAGACTCCTACGAGCAGTACTTC.

The gene calls are TRBV10-3 and TRBJ2-1; 9 bases are shared with TRBD2. The junction had 5 bases not matched to a gene; V was cut back by 0 bases and J by 5 bases. The CDR3 spans 16 residues. Germline V gives CDR1 ENHRY, CDR2 SYGVKD. The CDR3 sequence is CAISESLTSGNNEQFF. In nucleotides, the CDR3 is TGTGCCATCAGTGAGTCGTTGACTAGCGGTAACAATGAGCAGTTCTTC.

The genes are TRBV5-1 and TRBJ2-3, with D perhaps TRBD1 (6 bases). Germline values: CDR1 SGHRS, CDR2 YFSETQ. This CDR3 is 15 amino acids long. V lost 4 bases and J 2 bases, leaving 14 bases between the germline ends. The CDR3 DNA sequence: TGCGCCAGCAGCCCTACAGGGCCCGCCACAGATACGCAGTATTTT. Translation gives CASSPTGPATDTQYF.

The chain couples TRBV29-1 to TRBJ1-1; D might be TRBD1 (5 bases). V was shortened by 6 bases and J by 4 bases, with 21 bases between the two germline ends. Per the germline V gene, CDR1 is SQVTM and CDR2 is ANQGSEA. There are 15 residues in the CDR3. This chain's CDR3 is CSVSPSGSRTTEAFF. The CDR3 DNA reads as TGCAGCGTCTCACCCTCAGGGTCCCGAACCACTGAAGCTTTCTTT.

This chain uses TRBV6-1 with TRBJ2-7; 8 nucleotides line up with TRBD1. The CDR3 is 13 residues long. CDR1 is MNHNS, CDR2 SASEGT, per germline. Trimming at V came to 3 bases and at J to 7 bases, leaving 5 bases not matched to a gene. In nucleotides, the CDR3 is TGTGCCAGCAGTGATCAGGGGGCTTGGGAGCAGTACTTC. Translated, it gives CASSDQGAWEQYF.

The chain uses TRBV28 and TRBJ2-7, with TRBD2 as a possible D gene (6 bases). With 5 bases removed from V and 6 bases from J, the gap between germline ends came to 20 bases. This CDR3 has 15 amino acids. CDR1 and CDR2 (germline): MDHEN, SYDVKM. The CDR3 loop reads CASSRRDSEGSEQYF. As DNA, the CDR3 is TGTGCCAGCAGTCGTCGGGACTCTGAGGGTTCCGAGCAGTACTTC.

The chain recombines TRBV18 with TRBJ1-6, with a weak D call TRBD1 (5 bases). Trimming took off 0 bases at V and 9 bases at J, with 18 bases between the two ends. Germline V gene sequence: CDR1 KGHSH, CDR2 LQKENI. This CDR3 spans 17 amino acids. The CDR3 DNA reads TGTGCCAGCTCACCACCCCAGCCCGTCGGGGGAGTTTCACCCCTCCACTTT. Encoded protein: CASSPPQPVGGVSPLHF.

As for this clone: A much more abundant neighbour one base away suggests this may be a read error. The chain links TRBV27 to TRBJ1-4; unclear D gene. V was trimmed by 5 bases and J by 1 base, leaving 14 bases between them. The germline CDR1 and CDR2 sequences are MNHEY and SMNVEV (reference sequence). This CDR3 comprises 16 residues. The CDR3 region has the DNA TGTGCCAGCAGTGCAAGGGCAGGCGGAACTAATGAAAAACTGTTTTTT. Protein sequence: CASSARAGGTNEKLFF.